These T cell receptor beta chains were read from a single sample in a study of T-cell memory formation after mild COVID-19. TCRdb used MiXCR to reprocess the 5' RACE reads, holding one entry per CDR3 protein. Among some 31,000 distinct CDR3 sequences listed, around 12% were seen once. Material for sequencing was PBMCs or a T cell subset sorted from them (not recorded which). Receptors originate from an adult woman who had mild COVID-19 (a few samples of this study predate the infection). Cell type and time point are not known. Each CDR3 is given with its conserved first and last residue. The order of the fields is J gene, clone size, V gene, D gene, CDR3 DNA, CDR3 protein. The D gene is left open where the match is weak. Clone size is shown for a subset of rows, as once, few, many or a class of expanded clone.

J gene: TRBJ1-5; clone size: many; V gene: TRBV5-1; D gene: .; CDR3 DNA: TGCGCCAGCAGCTTGACGACAAATCAGCCCCAGCATTTT; CDR3 protein: CASSLTTNQPQHF
J gene: TRBJ1-1; clone size: many; V gene: TRBV30; D gene: TRBD1; CDR3 DNA: TGTGCCTGGAGGCGACAGGGTGAAGCTTTCTTT; CDR3 protein: CAWRRQGEAFF
J gene: TRBJ2-3; clone size: .; V gene: TRBV7-2; D gene: TRBD2; CDR3 DNA: TGTGCCAGCTCCTCGGGGGGGGGCGCAGATACGCAGTATTTT; CDR3 protein: CASSSGGGADTQYF
J gene: TRBJ1-2; clone size: .; V gene: TRBV24-1; D gene: TRBD1; CDR3 DNA: TGTGCCACCAGTGATAAGGACAGGGCTGGCTACACCTTC; CDR3 protein: CATSDKDRAGYTF
J gene: TRBJ1-4; clone size: many; V gene: TRBV3-2; D gene: .; CDR3 DNA: TGTGCCAGCAGCCAGCCGAGTCGACCTAATCTGTTTTTT; CDR3 protein: CASSQPSRPNLFF
J gene: TRBJ2-1; clone size: .; V gene: TRBV7-6; D gene: .; CDR3 DNA: TGTGCCAGCAGCTCCGCGAGCGACAAAATCAGGCCGTTCTTC; CDR3 protein: CASSSASDKIRPFF
J gene: TRBJ2-2; clone size: many; V gene: TRBV12-3/TRBV12-4; D gene: TRBD2; CDR3 DNA: TGTGCCAGCAGTTTTCCGTTAAGACTAGCGGGTTTGGGGGAGCTGTTTTTT; CDR3 protein: CASSFPLRLAGLGELFF
J gene: TRBJ2-7; clone size: many; V gene: TRBV29-1; D gene: .; CDR3 DNA: TGCAGCGTTGCGCCGACAGGCTCGGGCGGCTACGAGCAGTACTTC; CDR3 protein: CSVAPTGSGGYEQYF
J gene: TRBJ1-3; clone size: many; V gene: TRBV7-9; D gene: .; CDR3 DNA: TGTGCCAGCAGCAAACGACGGGGGTCATACCCCGGAAACACCATATATTTT; CDR3 protein: CASSKRRGSYPGNTIYF
J gene: TRBJ2-1; clone size: .; V gene: TRBV11-3; D gene: TRBD2; CDR3 DNA: TGTGCCAGCAGCTTACTAGCGGGGCTGAACAGGTACAATGAGCAGTTCTTC; CDR3 protein: CASSLLAGLNRYNEQFF
J gene: TRBJ2-1; clone size: many; V gene: TRBV14; D gene: TRBD1; CDR3 DNA: TGTGCCAGCAGCCAAGGACAGGGATATTACAATGAGCAGTTCTTC; CDR3 protein: CASSQGQGYYNEQFF
J gene: TRBJ1-6; clone size: many; V gene: TRBV27; D gene: .; CDR3 DNA: TGTGCCAGCAGTTTCCCCGGTGATTCACCCCTCCACTTT; CDR3 protein: CASSFPGDSPLHF
J gene: TRBJ1-2; clone size: many; V gene: TRBV7-9; D gene: .; CDR3 DNA: TGTGCCACGTCGGACACTCACACCGAACCATATGGCTACACCTTC; CDR3 protein: CATSDTHTEPYGYTF